This T cell receptor beta chain came from a study of blood T cell repertoires in COVID-19. Study information: Samples representing acute and convalescent COVID-19 were sourced from the United States, Italy and Spain.

Judged by abundance, this clone is medium-sized (0.01 to 0.1%). This CDR3 has 16 amino acids. CDR1 SGHDN and CDR2 FVKESK come from the germline V gene. The junction had 5 bases not matched to a gene; V was cut back by 1 base and J by 6 bases. Methods used by the authors: Amplifying reference gene primers gave estimates of nucleated cell counts. TCRdb keeps only in-frame clones here, not all; method: immunoSEQ multiplex PCR. V and J calls and clone size are as listed in that table; D and trimming were resolved from the DNA. In the table there are about 69,000 clones, roughly 80% of which are singletons.

This clonotype originated in a woman older than 75 with acute or convalescent COVID-19. Sequenced sample: peripheral blood. This chain uses TRBV14 with TRBJ2-3, with 12 bases lining up with TRBD2. The DNA for the CDR3 is TGTGCCAGCAGCCAAGTGGCTAGCGGGGGGGCGGATACGCAGTATTTT. Protein sequence: CASSQVASGGADTQYF. Filled out from reference TRBV14 and TRBJ2-3, the complete variable domain reads EAGVTQFPSHSVIEKGQTVTLRCDPISGHDNLYWYRRVMGKEIKFLLHFVKESKQDESGMPNNRFLAERTGGTYSTLKVQPAELEDSGVYFCASSQVASGGADTQYFGPGTRLTVL.